This TCR beta chain was found in a study of CD8+CD57+ T cells in acquired aplastic anemia. For the study at large: DNA recovered from sorted CD4+ and CD8+ cells had a mean of about 3 ug. Sequencing produced an average of about 10.8 million reads per healthy donor for CD4+ cells. Study conclusions and caveats: Found in both controls and patients were around 29 CD8+ CDR3 sequences.

Using genomic DNA as the template, TCR beta VDJ and CDR3 profiling was carried out. TCRdb re-analysed the reads in MiXCR, keeping a single row per CDR3 protein. This sample has 200,000 to 250,000 distinct CDR3 sequences, with about a third found just once. The ends were cut back, 2 bases at V and 4 bases at J, with 11 bases in the middle. Germline V CDR1 and CDR2: SEHNR, FQNEAQ (reference sequence). The CDR3 is 14 amino acids. This clonotype has at least ten counts. Its antigen is still unknown. Specimen: sorted CD4+, CD8+, or CD8+CD57+ T cells (not recorded which) from PBMCs. The chain couples TRBV7-9 to TRBJ1-2; TRBD1 might be the D (5 bases). The receptor's source is a human donor in good health, serving as a control. The CDR3 region has the DNA TGTGCCAGCAGCTTAATGTCGGGGCTCTATGGCTACACCTTC. As protein: CASSLMSGLYGYTF.